One T cell receptor beta chain is described in this entry. Its antigen remains unknown. The data were obtained in a study of shared clonotypes between healthy human individuals. Study-wide background: CD8 memory received one plate per donor, CD8 naive two, CD4 memory three and CD4 naive three. Notes on the study in general: Specimens sampled were limited to blood, with tissue repertoires likely differing.

Adult donors, all healthy and HIV-negative, had no recent acute infections or vaccinations. The sorted-subset replicate PCRs were given about 200 ng DNA, which is 31,000 or so T cell genomes. Sequenced by immunoSEQ multiplex PCR; TCRdb stores in-frame clones only, minus some. This sample has about 1 million clones, with around 76% found just once. The CDR3 is 13 amino acids. In germline, CDR1 is PRHDT, CDR2 FYEKMQ (reference sequence). V lost 4 bases to trimming and J lost 0 bases, with 6 bases between them. The sequenced sample consisted of memory CD4+ T cells sorted from blood. Stated subset: CD45RA-negative fraction. This chain uses TRBV13 with TRBJ1-1, with no clear D. The sequence was collected from a man aged 18-30 years in good health. CDR3 region: CASSYIMNTEAFF. The CDR3 nucleotides are TGTGCCAGCAGCTATATAATGAACACTGAAGCTTTCTTT.